This passage covers 7 T cell receptor beta chains from one sample sequenced in a study of blood T cells in healthy people across ages. Combining a sample-barcoded 5' primer with a J-beta primer mix, a second PCR ran for about 7 to 11 cycles. One entry per CDR3 protein, called by TCRdb with MiXCR from the 5' RACE reads. The profile shows some 1.5 million distinct CDR3 sequences, roughly two fifths of them singletons. Source material: blood. Receptors originate from a woman in her late teens or twenties in good health.

This chain links TRBV4-1 with TRBJ2-7; 7 nucleotides align to TRBD1. Germline-derived CDR1 and CDR2 are MGHRA and YSYEKL. V trimming: 1 base; J trimming: 3 bases; junction bases outside the gene matches: 6. CDR3 length: 15 amino acids. The CDR3 region has the DNA TGCGCCAGCAGCCAAGGTCCGAGACAGGGCTACGAGCAGTACTTC. This translates into CASSQGPRQGYEQYF.

This clonotype showed up just a few times. The rearrangement joins TRBV12-3 or TRBV12-4 to TRBJ1-2; 9 bases align to TRBD1. CDR3 length: 14 residues. The J segment lost 6 bases and the V segment lost 7 bases, leaving 9 bases of the junction unmatched. This CDR3 reads CASTLTGTGNGYTF. The CDR3 nucleotides read TGTGCCAGCACCTTGACCGGGACAGGGAATGGCTACACCTTC.

The chain has TRBV20-1 and TRBJ1-5; D uncertain. Deletions cut 3 bases from V and 1 base from J, with 7 bases between. The germline CDR1 and CDR2 sequences are DFQATT and SNEGSKA (reference sequence). The CDR3 runs 13 residues. CDR3 DNA sequence: TGCAGTGCTAGTAGGGCGAGCAATCAGCCCCAGCATTTT. It codes for CSASRASNQPQHF.

In this sample, this clonotype turned up many times. The chain links TRBV7-3 to TRBJ2-1; 7 bases line up with TRBD2. Germline V gene sequence: CDR1 SGHTA, CDR2 FQGTGA. The CDR3 has 14 residues. J gave up 7 bases and V 4 bases, and 7 bases lay outside the gene matches. CDR3 nucleotides: TGTGCCAGCAGCTGGGGGGGTTCCTCGAATGAGCAGTTCTTC. Residues: CASSWGGSSNEQFF.

The chain is built from TRBV12-3 or TRBV12-4 and TRBJ2-7; TRBD1 might be the D (6 bases). The CDR3 runs to 15 residues. The V and J ends lost 4 bases and 2 bases respectively, with 15 bases between them. CDR3 amino acids: CASSSRADSPYEQYF. The CDR3 nucleotides are TGTGCCAGCAGTTCGAGAGCGGACAGCCCCTACGAGCAGTACTTC.

Many counts were recorded for this clonotype. The chain carries TRBV6-5 and TRBJ2-7; possibly TRBD1 for D (6 bases). Trimming cost V 5 bases and J 0 bases, with 17 bases left between them. Per the germline V gene, CDR1 is MNHEY and CDR2 is SVGAGI. The CDR3 is made up of 16 amino acids. The CDR3 loop reads CASSREGQFVSYEQYF. CDR3 nucleotides: TGTGCCAGCAGTAGGGAAGGACAGTTCGTCTCCTACGAGCAGTACTTC.

In this sample, this clonotype turned up a few times. This CDR3 reads CASNKRTGYNSPLHF. The CDR3 nucleotides read TGTGCCAGCAATAAACGGACAGGTTATAATTCACCCCTCCACTTT. The chain recombines TRBV27 with TRBJ1-6; 7 bases are a match to TRBD1. V trimming: 7 bases; J trimming: 4 bases; junction bases outside the gene matches: 7. There are 15 residues in the CDR3. Germline CDR1 is MNHEY and CDR2 is SMNVEV (reference sequence).